This T cell receptor beta chain was recovered during a study of blood T cell repertoires in COVID-19. In the study overall: The samples span acute and convalescent COVID-19 from the United States, Italy and Spain. T cells, B-cell-depleted T cells, or PBMCs provided the cDNA or gDNA that served as material.

V lost 3 bases and J 6 bases, leaving 19 bases between the germline ends. CDR1 and CDR2 (germline): MNHEY, SVGEGT. This CDR3 region has 16 residues. This clone occurred once. Study processing details: Researchers report that nucleated cell counts were estimated from reference gene primer amplification. Libraries were prepared by immunoSEQ multiplex PCR; TCRdb keeps only in-frame clonotypes and omits some of them. From that table come the V and J calls and clone size; the DNA was used to work out D and trimming. The table has some 280,000 clones, 85% seen once; the top ten hold around 4.5%. This sequence joins TRBV6-2 or TRBV6-3 and TRBJ2-3; D may be TRBD2 (7 bases). This TCR was sampled from a woman aged 45-60 years with active or convalescent COVID-19. The material sequenced was peripheral blood. CDR3 coding DNA: TGTGCCAGCAGTTATAGGGGGAGGGCCGGGTCGGATACGCAGTATTTT. Protein sequence: CASSYRGRAGSDTQYF.